This entry lists 5 T cell receptor beta chains sequenced from one sample in a study of response to subunit inactivated influenza vaccine. TCRdb called the RT-PCR reads again in MiXCR, with one record for every CDR3 protein. The table shows approximately 520,000 distinct CDR3 sequences, with about 15% occurring only once. The sample was CD4+ T cells sorted from PBMCs, taken roughly 24 months after vaccination. The receptor set was obtained from a man between 50 and 75 years old who received an inactivated influenza vaccine.

This clonotype came up a few times. One end of the junction is discordant with germline, which a read error may explain. The DNA of the CDR3 is TGTGCCAGTAGCCGGACTCTTAGCGCCGAGCAGTACTTC. Its protein is CASSRTLSAEQYF. The chain joins TRBV3-1 to TRBJ2-7; possibly TRBD2 for D (5 bases). The CDR3 has 13 residues. The germline V gene encodes CDR1 LGHDT and CDR2 YNNKEL (reference sequence).

This clonotype was counted ten times or more. The chain links TRBV5-1 to TRBJ1-1; 8 bases match TRBD1. Germline CDR1 is SGHRS and CDR2 is YFSETQ. V trimming: 4 bases; J trimming: 6 bases; junction bases outside the gene matches: 8. The CDR3 totals 14 residues. The CDR3 protein is CASSINPGGSEAFF. The CDR3 DNA is TGCGCCAGCAGCATAAATCCAGGGGGCTCTGAAGCTTTCTTT. The full variable domain, its missing parts supplied by reference TRBV5-1 and TRBJ1-1, is KAGVTQTPRYLIKTRGQQVTLSCSPISGHRSVSWYQQTPGQGLQFLFEYFSETQRNKGNFPGRFSGRQFSNSRSEMNVSTLELGDSALYLCASSINPGGSEAFFGQGTRLTVV.

V gene TRBV20-1 combines with J gene TRBJ2-3; maybe TRBD1 (6 bases). Germline lookup yields CDR1 DFQATT and CDR2 SNEGSKA (reference sequence). This CDR3 contains 13 residues. Trimming cost V 7 bases and J 4 bases, with 15 bases left between them. The CDR3 here is CSEGEGDPDTQYF. The CDR3 DNA reads as TGCAGTGAGGGGGAAGGAGATCCAGATACGCAGTATTTT.

This clonotype has just a few counts. This chain uses TRBV6-5 with TRBJ2-2; D remains ambiguous. V lost 3 bases to trimming and J lost 6 bases, with 14 bases between them. From germline, CDR1 is MNHEY and CDR2 SVGAGI. CDR3 size: 15 residues. DNA of the CDR3: TGTGCCAGCAGTTATTCGGCCCGGGCTCCCGGGGAGCTGTTTTTT. Its protein is CASSYSARAPGELFF.

This clonotype has only a few counts. V gene TRBV6-2 or TRBV6-3 combines with J gene TRBJ2-5; 7 bases line up with TRBD1. The CDR3 runs to 17 residues. Germline V CDR1 and CDR2: MNHEY, SVGEGT. V shed 0 bases, J shed 1 base, and the junction held 8 bases outside the gene matches. Here the CDR3 reads CASSYSISGQFQETQYF. CDR3 nucleotides: TGTGCCAGCAGTTACTCGATATCGGGACAGTTCCAAGAGACCCAGTACTTC.